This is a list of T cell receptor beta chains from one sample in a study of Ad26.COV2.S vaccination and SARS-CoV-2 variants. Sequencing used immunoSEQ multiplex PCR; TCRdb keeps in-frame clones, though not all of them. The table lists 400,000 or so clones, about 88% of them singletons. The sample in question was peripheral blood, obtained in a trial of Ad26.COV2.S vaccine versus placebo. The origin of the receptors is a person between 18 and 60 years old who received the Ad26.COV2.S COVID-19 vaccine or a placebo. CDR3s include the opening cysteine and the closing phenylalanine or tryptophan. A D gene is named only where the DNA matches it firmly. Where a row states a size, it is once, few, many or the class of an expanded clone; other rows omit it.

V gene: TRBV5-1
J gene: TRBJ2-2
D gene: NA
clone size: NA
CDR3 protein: CASSPGNTGELFF
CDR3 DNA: TGCGCCAGCAGCCCAGGGAACACCGGGGAGCTGTTTTTT

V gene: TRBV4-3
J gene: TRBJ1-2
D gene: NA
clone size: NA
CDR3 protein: CASSQEAVPWQEGYTF
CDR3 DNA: TGCGCCAGCAGCCAAGAGGCGGTTCCCTGGCAGGAGGGCTACACCTTC

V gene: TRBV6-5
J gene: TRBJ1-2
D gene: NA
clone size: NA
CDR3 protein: CASSYSNQDYGYTF
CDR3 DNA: TGTGCCAGCAGTTACTCGAATCAGGATTATGGCTACACCTTC

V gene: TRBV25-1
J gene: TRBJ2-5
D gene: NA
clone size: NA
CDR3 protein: CASSEDNQETQYF
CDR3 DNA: TGTGCCAGCAGTGAAGACAATCAAGAGACCCAGTACTTC

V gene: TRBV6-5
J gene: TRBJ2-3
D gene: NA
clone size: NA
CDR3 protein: CASSYSGSLTDTQYF
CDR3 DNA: TGTGCCAGCAGTTACTCGGGCAGTCTCACAGATACGCAGTATTTT

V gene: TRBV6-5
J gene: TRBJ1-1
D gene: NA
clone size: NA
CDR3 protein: CASKLSGVNTEAFF
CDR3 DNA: TGTGCCAGCAAATTGTCAGGTGTGAACACTGAAGCTTTCTTT

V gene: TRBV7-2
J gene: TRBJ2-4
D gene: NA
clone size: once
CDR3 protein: CASSYLVAEIAKNIQYF
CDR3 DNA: TGTGCCAGCAGCTACCTCGTAGCGGAGATAGCCAAAAACATTCAGTACTTC

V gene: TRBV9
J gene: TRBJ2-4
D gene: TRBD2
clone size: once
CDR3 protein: CASSSTAGGLAKNIQYF
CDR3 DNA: TGTGCCAGCAGCTCCACAGCGGGGGGTCTAGCCAAAAACATTCAGTACTTC

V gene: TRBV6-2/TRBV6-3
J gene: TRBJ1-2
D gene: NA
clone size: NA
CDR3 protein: CASSYSTANYGYTF
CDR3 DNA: TGTGCCAGCAGTTACTCGACTGCTAACTATGGCTACACCTTC

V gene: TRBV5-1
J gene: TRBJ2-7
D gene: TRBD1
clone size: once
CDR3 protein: CASSLGTGYSYEQYF
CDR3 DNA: TGCGCCAGCAGCTTGGGGACAGGGTACTCCTACGAGCAGTACTTC

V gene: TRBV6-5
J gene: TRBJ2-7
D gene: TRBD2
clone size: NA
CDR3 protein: CASSFAVGTSYEQYF
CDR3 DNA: TGTGCCAGCAGTTTCGCCGTGGGGACTAGCTACGAGCAGTACTTC

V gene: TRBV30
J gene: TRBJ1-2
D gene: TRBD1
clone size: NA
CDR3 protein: CACRDRGPGYTF
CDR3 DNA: TGTGCCTGCCGGGACAGAGGTCCCGGCTACACCTTC

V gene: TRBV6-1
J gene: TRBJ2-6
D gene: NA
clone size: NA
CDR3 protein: CASSAAHNSGANVLTF
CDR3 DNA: TGTGCCAGCAGTGCCGCTCACAACTCTGGGGCCAACGTCCTGACTTTC

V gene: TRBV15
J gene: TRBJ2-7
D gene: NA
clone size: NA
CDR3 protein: CATSRVDGREQYF
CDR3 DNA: TGTGCCACCAGCAGAGTTGACGGACGCGAGCAGTACTTC

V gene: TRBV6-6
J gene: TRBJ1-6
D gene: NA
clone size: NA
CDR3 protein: CASSYSGSSYNSPLHF
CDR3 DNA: TGTGCCAGCAGTTACTCGGGGAGCTCCTATAATTCACCCCTCCACTTT

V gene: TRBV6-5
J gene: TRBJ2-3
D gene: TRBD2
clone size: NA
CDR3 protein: CASNSIAGVTDTQYF
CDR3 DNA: TGTGCCAGCAATTCGATAGCGGGGGTTACAGATACGCAGTATTTT

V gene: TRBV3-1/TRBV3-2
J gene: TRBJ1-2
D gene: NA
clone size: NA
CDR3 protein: CASSPNPGPYGYTF
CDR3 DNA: TGTGCCAGCAGCCCGAATCCCGGGCCGTATGGCTACACCTTC

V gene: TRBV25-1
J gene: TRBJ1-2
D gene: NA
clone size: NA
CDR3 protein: CASSEEGRGVGGYTF
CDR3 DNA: TGTGCCAGCAGTGAAGAAGGCAGGGGCGTGGGAGGCTACACCTTC

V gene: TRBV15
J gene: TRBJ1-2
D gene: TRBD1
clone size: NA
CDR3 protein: CATSRDQGVYGYTF
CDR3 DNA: TGTGCCACCAGCAGAGATCAGGGGGTCTATGGCTACACCTTC

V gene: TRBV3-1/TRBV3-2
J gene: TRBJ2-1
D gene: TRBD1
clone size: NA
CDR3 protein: CASSLRFRGRLGNEQFF
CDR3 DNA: TGTGCCAGCAGTCTCCGATTCAGGGGGCGTCTGGGCAATGAGCAGTTCTTC

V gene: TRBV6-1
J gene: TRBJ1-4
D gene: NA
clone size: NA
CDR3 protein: CASSEMRASGEKLFF
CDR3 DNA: TGTGCCAGCAGTGAGATGAGGGCTTCGGGTGAAAAACTGTTTTTT

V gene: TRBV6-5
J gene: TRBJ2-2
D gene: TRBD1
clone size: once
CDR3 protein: CASSPGQIYTGELFF
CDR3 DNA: TGTGCCAGCAGCCCGGGACAGATATACACCGGGGAGCTGTTTTTT

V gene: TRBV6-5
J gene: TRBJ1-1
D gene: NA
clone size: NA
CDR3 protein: CASSYGYRTANTEAFF
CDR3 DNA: TGTGCCAGCAGTTACGGGTATAGGACAGCGAACACTGAAGCTTTCTTT

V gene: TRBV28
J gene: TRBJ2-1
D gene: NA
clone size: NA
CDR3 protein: CASSFQIEQFF
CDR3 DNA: TGTGCCAGCAGTTTCCAGATTGAGCAGTTCTTC

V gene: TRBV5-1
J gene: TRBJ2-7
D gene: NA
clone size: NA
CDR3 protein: CASSLEVLEGGIHEQYF
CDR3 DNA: TGCGCCAGCAGCTTGGAGGTTCTGGAGGGGGGAATCCACGAGCAGTACTTC

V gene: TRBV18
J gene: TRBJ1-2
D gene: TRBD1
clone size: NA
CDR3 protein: CASSPQGQGQHYTF
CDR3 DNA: TGTGCCAGCTCACCGCAGGGACAGGGCCAACACTACACCTTC

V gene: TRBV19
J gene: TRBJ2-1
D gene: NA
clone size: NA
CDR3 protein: CASSIIGVGEQFF
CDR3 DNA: TGTGCCAGTAGTATAATCGGAGTTGGTGAGCAGTTCTTC

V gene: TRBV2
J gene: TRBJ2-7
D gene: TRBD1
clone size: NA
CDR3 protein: CASTLDRAYEQYF
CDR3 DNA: TGTGCCAGCACACTGGACAGGGCCTACGAGCAGTACTTC

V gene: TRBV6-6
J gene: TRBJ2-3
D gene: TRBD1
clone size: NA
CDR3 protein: CASSFSGTGDTQYF
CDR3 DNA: TGTGCCAGCAGTTTTTCGGGGACAGGGGATACGCAGTATTTT

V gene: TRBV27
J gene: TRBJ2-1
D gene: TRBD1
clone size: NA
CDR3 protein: CASSLSWTGVYEQFF
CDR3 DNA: TGTGCCAGCAGTTTATCGTGGACAGGGGTCTATGAGCAGTTCTTC

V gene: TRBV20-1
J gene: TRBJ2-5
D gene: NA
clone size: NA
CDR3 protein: CSAKRGETQYF
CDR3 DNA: TGCAGTGCAAAGAGGGGGGAGACCCAGTACTTC

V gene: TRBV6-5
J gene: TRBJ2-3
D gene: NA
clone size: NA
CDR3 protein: CASSYSLATDTQYF
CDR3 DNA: TGTGCCAGCAGTTACTCGTTAGCCACAGATACGCAGTATTTT

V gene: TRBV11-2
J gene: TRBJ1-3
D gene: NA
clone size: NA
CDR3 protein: CASSLGGAGNTIYF
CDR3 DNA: TGTGCCAGCAGCTTAGGAGGTGCTGGAAACACCATATATTTT

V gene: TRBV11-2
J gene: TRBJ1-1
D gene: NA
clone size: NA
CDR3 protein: CASSFGGEAFF
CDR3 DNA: TGTGCCAGCAGCTTCGGCGGTGAAGCTTTCTTT

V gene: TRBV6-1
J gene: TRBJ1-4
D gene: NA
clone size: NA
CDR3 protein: CASSERTGVFF
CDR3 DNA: TGTGCCAGCAGTGAAAGAACCGGGGTGTTTTTT

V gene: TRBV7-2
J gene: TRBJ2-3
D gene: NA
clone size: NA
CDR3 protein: CASSPWDSGDTQYF
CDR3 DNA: TGTGCCAGCAGCCCGTGGGATAGCGGAGATACGCAGTATTTT

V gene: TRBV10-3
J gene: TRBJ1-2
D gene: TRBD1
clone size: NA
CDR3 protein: CAISEKDRGDYGYTF
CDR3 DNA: TGTGCCATCAGTGAGAAGGACAGGGGGGACTATGGCTACACCTTC

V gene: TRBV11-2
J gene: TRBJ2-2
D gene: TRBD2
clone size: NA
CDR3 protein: CASSLLAGGLGTGELFF
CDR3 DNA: TGTGCCAGCAGCTTACTAGCGGGGGGCCTGGGGACCGGGGAGCTGTTTTTT

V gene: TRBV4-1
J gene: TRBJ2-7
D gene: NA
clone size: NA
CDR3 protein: CASSQEARVAYEQYF
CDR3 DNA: TGCGCCAGCAGCCAAGAGGCCAGGGTCGCCTACGAGCAGTACTTC

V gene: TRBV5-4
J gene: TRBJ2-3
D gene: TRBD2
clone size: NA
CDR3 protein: CASSWAGVTDTQYF
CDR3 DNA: TGTGCCAGCAGCTGGGCGGGAGTCACAGATACGCAGTATTTT

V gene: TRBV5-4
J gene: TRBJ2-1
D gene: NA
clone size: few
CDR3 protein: CASSFDSSSYNEQFF
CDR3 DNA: TGTGCCAGCAGCTTCGACTCCAGCTCCTACAATGAGCAGTTCTTC

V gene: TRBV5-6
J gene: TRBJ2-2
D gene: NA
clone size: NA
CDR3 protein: CASSVRESGNTGELFF
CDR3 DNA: TGTGCCAGCAGCGTCAGGGAGAGCGGGAACACCGGGGAGCTGTTTTTT

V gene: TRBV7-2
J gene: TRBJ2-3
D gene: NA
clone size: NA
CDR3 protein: CASSLLRSDTQYF
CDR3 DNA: TGTGCCAGCAGCTTACTACGGTCAGATACGCAGTATTTT

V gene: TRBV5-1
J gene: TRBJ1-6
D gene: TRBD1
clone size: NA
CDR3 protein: CASSSIGQGGNSPLHF
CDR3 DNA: TGCGCCAGCAGCTCCATTGGACAGGGAGGAAATTCACCCCTCCACTTT

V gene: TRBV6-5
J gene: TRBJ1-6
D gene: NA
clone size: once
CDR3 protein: CASSYSDRINSPLHF
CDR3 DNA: TGTGCCAGCAGTTACTCGGACAGAATTAATTCACCCCTCCACTTT

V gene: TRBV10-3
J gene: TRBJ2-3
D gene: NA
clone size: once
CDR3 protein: CAISGRDTQYF
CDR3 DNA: TGTGCCATCAGTGGGAGGGATACGCAGTATTTT

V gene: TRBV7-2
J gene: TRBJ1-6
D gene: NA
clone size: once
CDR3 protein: CASSLGRAGNSPLHF
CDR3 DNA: TGTGCCAGCAGCTTAGGGAGGGCAGGGAATTCACCCCTCCACTTT

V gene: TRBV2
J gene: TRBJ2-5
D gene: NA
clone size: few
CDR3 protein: CASGEEGETQYF
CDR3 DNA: TGTGCCAGCGGCGAGGAGGGAGAGACCCAGTACTTC

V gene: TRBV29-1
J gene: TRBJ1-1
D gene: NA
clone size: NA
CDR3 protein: CSVASGWDTEAFF
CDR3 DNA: TGCAGCGTTGCTTCAGGTTGGGACACTGAAGCTTTCTTT

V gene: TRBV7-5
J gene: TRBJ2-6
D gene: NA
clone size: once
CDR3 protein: CVRSPSGRETRGANVLTF
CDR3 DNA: TGTGTCAGAAGCCCCTCGGGTAGGGAAACTCGTGGGGCCAACGTCCTGACTTTC

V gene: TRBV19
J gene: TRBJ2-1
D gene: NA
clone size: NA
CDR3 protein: CASSPLAWNEQFF
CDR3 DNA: TGTGCCAGTAGTCCCCTAGCGTGGAATGAGCAGTTCTTC

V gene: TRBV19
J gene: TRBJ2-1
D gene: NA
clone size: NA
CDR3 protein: CARRAGAYNEQFF
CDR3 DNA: TGTGCCAGGAGAGCGGGTGCCTACAATGAGCAGTTCTTC

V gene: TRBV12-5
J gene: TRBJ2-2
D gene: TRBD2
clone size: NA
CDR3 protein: CASGLIAGGTGELFF
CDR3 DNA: TGTGCTAGTGGTTTAATAGCGGGGGGGACCGGGGAGCTGTTTTTT

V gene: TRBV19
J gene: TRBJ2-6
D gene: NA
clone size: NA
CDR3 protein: CASSPQLESGANVLTF
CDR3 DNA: TGTGCCAGTAGTCCCCAACTGGAATCTGGGGCCAACGTCCTGACTTTC

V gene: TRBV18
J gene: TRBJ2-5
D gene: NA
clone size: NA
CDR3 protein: CASSPQDAGRGETQYF
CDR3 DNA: TGTGCCAGCTCACCACAGGACGCGGGGAGAGGAGAGACCCAGTACTTC

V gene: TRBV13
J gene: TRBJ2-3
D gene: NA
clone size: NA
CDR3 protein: CASSSSADTQYF
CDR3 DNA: TGTGCCAGCAGCAGTAGCGCAGATACGCAGTATTTT

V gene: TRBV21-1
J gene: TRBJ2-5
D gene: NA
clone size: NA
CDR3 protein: CASSKARPGTGEETQYF
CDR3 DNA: TGTGCCAGCAGCAAAGCGCGTCCCGGGACAGGAGAAGAGACCCAGTACTTC

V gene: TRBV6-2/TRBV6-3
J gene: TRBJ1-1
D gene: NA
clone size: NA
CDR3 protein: CASTPRASTGGRNTEAFF
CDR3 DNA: TGTGCCAGCACCCCAAGGGCGAGTACGGGTGGCCGGAACACTGAAGCTTTCTTT

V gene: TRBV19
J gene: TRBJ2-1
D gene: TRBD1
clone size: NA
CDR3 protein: CASSIGAGGSNRNEQFF
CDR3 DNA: TGTGCCAGTAGTATAGGGGCAGGGGGCAGCAATCGGAATGAGCAGTTCTTC